A single T cell receptor beta chain is shown here with its context. This CDR3 contains 16 residues. The V end was cut by 4 bases, the J end by 6 bases, with 17 bases between. The V gene's germline CDR1 is SGDLS and CDR2 YYNGEE. Library preparation (for TCRbeta) was performed with unique molecular identifiers. TCRdb reprocessed the PCR reads with MiXCR, giving one entry per CDR3 protein. The table records around 600,000 distinct CDR3 sequences, roughly 15% of them present only once. The sample comes from a study of T-cell reconstitution after alpha-beta-depleted transplantation in children. The chain employs TRBV9 and TRBJ1-6; possible D gene TRBD1, 5 bases. The clonotype originates from a human donor who donated a stem cell graft to a child with acute myeloid leukemia. The sequenced sample was PBMCs from the stem cell graft donor, obtained from the stem cell graft. The CDR3 nucleotides are TGTGCCAGCAGCCCCCAGGCCGCAGGGTTTAATTCACCCCTCCACTTT. This codes for CASSPQAAGFNSPLHF.